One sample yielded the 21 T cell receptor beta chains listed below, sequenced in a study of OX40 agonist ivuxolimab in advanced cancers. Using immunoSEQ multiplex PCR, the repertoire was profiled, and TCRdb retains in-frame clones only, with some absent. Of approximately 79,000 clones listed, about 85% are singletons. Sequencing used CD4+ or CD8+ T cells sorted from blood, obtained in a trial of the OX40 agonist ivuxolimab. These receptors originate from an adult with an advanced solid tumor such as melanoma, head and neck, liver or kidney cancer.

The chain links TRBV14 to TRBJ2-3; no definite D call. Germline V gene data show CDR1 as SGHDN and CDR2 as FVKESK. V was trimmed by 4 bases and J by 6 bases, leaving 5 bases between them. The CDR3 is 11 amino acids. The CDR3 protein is CASSLYDTQYF. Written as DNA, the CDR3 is TGTGCCAGCAGCCTATATGATACGCAGTATTTT. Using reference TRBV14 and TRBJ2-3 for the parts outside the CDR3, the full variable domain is EAGVTQFPSHSVIEKGQTVTLRCDPISGHDNLYWYRRVMGKEIKFLLHFVKESKQDESGMPNNRFLAERTGGTYSTLKVQPAELEDSGVYFCASSLYDTQYFGPGTRLTVL.

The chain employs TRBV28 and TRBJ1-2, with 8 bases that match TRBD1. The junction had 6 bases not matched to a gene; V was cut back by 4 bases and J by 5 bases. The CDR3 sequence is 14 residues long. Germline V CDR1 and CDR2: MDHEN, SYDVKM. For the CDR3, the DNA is TGTGCCAGCAGTTCCCCGACAGGGGATTATGGCTACACCTTC. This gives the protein CASSSPTGDYGYTF.

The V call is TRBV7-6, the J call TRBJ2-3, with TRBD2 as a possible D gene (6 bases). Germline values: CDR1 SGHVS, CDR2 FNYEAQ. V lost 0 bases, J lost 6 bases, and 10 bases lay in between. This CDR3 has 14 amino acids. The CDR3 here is CASSLAGAGDTQYF. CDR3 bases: TGTGCCAGCAGCTTAGCTGGCGCGGGGGATACGCAGTATTTT.

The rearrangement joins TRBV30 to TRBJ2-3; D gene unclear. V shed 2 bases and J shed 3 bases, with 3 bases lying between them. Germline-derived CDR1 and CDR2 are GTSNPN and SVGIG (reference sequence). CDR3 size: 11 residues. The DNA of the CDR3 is TGTGCCTGGAGTCCGACAGATACGCAGTATTTT. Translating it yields CAWSPTDTQYF.

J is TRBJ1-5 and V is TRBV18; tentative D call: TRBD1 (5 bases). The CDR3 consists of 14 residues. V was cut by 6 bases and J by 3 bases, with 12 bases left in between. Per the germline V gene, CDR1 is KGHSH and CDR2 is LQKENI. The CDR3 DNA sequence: TGTGCCAGCTCGGACATGGGGAACAATCAGCCCCAGCATTTT. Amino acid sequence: CASSDMGNNQPQHF. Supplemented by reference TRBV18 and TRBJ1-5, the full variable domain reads NAGVMQNPRHLVRRRGQEARLRCSPMKGHSHVYWYRQLPEEGLKFMVYLQKENIIDESGMPKERFSAEFPKEGPSILRIQQVVRGDSAAYFCASSDMGNNQPQHFGDGTRLSIL.

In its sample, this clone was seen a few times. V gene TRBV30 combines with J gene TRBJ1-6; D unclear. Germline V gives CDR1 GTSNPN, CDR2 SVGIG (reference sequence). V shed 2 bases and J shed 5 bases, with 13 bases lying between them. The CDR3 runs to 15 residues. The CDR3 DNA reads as TGTGCCTGGAGTACAGTGACGGTCGATAATTCACCCCTCCACTTT. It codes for CAWSTVTVDNSPLHF.

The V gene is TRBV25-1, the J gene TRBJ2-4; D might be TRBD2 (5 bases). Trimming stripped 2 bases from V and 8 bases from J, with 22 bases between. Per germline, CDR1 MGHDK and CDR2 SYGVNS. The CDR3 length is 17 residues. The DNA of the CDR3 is TGTGCCAGCAGTGAAGCCGGTAGTAAAGGCGTGGAGGACATTCAGTACTTC. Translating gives CASSEAGSKGVEDIQYF. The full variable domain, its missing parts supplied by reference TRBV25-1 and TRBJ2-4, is EADIYQTPRYLVIGTGKKITLECSQTMGHDKMYWYQQDPGMELHLIHYSYGVNSTEKGDLSSESTVSRIRTEHFPLTLESARPSHTSQYLCASSEAGSKGVEDIQYFGAGTRLSVL.

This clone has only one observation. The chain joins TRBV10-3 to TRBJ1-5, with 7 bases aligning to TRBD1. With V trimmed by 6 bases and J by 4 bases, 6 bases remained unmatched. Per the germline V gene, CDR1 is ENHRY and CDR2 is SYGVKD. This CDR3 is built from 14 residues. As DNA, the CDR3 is TGTGCCATCAGCCCGGGACAGAGGAATCAGCCCCAGCATTTT. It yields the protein CAISPGQRNQPQHF.

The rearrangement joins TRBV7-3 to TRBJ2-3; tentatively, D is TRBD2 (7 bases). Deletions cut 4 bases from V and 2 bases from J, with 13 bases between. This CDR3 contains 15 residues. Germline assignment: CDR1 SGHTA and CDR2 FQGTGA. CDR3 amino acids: CASSWRGGLTDTQYF. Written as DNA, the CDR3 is TGTGCCAGCAGCTGGAGGGGGGGCCTCACAGATACGCAGTATTTT.

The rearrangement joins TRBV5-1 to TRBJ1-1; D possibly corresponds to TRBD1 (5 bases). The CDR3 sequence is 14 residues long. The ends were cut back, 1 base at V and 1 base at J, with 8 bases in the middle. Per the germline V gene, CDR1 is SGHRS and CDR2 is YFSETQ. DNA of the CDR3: TGCGCCAGCAGCTTGTTTAGGGGGAACACTGAAGCTTTCTTT. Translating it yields CASSLFRGNTEAFF.

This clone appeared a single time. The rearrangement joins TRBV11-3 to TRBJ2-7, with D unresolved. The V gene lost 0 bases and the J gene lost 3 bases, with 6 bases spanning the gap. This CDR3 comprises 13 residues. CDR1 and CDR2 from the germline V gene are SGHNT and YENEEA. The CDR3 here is CASSLDRLYEQYF. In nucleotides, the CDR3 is TGTGCCAGCAGCTTAGACCGCCTCTACGAGCAGTACTTC. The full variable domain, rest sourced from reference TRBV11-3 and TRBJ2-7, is EAGVVQSPRYKIIEKKQPVAFWCNPISGHNTLYWYLQNLGQGPELLIRYENEEAVDDSQLPKDRFSAERLKGVDSTLKIQPAELGDSAVYLCASSLDRLYEQYFGPGTRLTVT.

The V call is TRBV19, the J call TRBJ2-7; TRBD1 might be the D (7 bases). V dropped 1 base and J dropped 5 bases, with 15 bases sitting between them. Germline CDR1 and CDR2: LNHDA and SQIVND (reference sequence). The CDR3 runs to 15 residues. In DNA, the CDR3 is TGTGCCAGTAGTATAGGTCAGGGGGGCAAGGACGAGCAGTACTTC. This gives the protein CASSIGQGGKDEQYF. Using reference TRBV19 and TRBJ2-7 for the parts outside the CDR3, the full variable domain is DGGITQSPKYLFRKEGQNVTLSCEQNLNHDAMYWYRQDPGQGLRLIYYSQIVNDFQKGDIAEGYSVSREKKESFPLTVTSAQKNPTAFYLCASSIGQGGKDEQYFGPGTRLTVT.

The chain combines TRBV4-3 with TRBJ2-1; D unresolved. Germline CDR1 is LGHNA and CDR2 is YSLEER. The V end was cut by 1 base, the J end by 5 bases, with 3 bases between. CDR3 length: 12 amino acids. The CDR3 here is CASSQGHNEQFF. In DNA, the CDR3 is TGCGCCAGCAGCCAAGGGCACAATGAGCAGTTCTTC.

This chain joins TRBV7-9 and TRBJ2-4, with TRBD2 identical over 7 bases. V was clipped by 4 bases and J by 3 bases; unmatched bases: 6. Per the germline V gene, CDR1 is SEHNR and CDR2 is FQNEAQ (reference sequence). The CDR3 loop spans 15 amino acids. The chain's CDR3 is CASSSHGEGKNIQYF. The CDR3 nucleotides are TGTGCCAGCAGCTCCCACGGGGAGGGCAAAAACATTCAGTACTTC.

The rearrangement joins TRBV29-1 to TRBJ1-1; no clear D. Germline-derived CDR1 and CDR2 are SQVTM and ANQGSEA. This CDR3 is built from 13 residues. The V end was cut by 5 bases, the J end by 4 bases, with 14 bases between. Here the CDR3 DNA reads TGCAGCGTTCCCCGACAAGGTGGCACTGAAGCTTTCTTT. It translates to CSVPRQGGTEAFF. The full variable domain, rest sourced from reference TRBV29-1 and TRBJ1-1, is SAVISQKPSRDICQRGTSLTIQCQVDSQVTMMFWYRQQPGQSLTLIATANQGSEATYESGFVIDKFPISRPNLTFSTLTVSNMSPEDSSIYLCSVPRQGGTEAFFGQGTRLTVV.

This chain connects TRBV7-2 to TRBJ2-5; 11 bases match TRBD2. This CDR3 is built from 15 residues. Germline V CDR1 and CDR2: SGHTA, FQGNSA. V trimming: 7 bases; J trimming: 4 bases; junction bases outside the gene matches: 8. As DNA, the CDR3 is TGTGCCAGCACCTATAGCGGGGGGGCCGTAGAGACCCAGTACTTC. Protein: CASTYSGGAVETQYF.

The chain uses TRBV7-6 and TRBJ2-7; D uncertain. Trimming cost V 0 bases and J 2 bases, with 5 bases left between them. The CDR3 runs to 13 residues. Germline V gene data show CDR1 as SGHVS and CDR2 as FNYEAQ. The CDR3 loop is CASSLAHPYEQYF. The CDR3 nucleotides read TGTGCCAGCAGCTTAGCCCATCCCTACGAGCAGTACTTC.

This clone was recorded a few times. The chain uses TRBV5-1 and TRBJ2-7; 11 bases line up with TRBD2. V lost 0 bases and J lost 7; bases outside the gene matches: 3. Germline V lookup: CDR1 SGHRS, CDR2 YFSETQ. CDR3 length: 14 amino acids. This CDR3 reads CASSLVLAGGEQYF. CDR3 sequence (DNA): TGCGCCAGCAGCTTGGTTCTAGCGGGAGGAGAGCAGTACTTC.

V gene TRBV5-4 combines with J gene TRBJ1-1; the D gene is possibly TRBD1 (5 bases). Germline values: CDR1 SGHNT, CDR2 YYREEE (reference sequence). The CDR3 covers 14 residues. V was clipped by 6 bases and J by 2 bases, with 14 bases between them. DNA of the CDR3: TGTGCCAGCATCCGAGGGGCAGGAAACACTGAAGCTTTCTTT. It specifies CASIRGAGNTEAFF.

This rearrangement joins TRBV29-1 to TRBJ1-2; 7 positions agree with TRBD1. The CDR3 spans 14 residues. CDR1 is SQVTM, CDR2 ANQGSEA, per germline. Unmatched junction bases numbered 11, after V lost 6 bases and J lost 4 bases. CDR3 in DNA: TGCAGCGTCGCCGGACAGGCGTGGGGCTATGGCTACACCTTC. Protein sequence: CSVAGQAWGYGYTF.

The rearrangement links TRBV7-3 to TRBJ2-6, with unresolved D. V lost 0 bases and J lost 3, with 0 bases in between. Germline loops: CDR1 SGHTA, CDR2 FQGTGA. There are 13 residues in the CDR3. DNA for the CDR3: TGTGCCAGCAGCTTAACTGGGGCCAACGTCCTGACTTTC. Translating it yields CASSLTGANVLTF.